The 4 T cell receptor beta chains below come from one sample, sequenced in a study of high-grade serous ovarian cancer treatment subgroups. Profiled with immunoSEQ multiplex PCR; TCRdb holds only in-frame clones, not every one. This sample yields thousands of clones, of which more than 85% are seen a single time; approximately 1.7% belongs to the top ten. Tumor samples were obtained before definitive surgery or chemotherapy. The sequencing input was tumor tissue. Every receptor here comes from a human donor with high-grade serous ovarian cancer.

J is TRBJ2-7 and V is TRBV9; the match to TRBD1 covers 11 bases. Trimming cost V 4 bases and J 6 bases; bases outside gene matches: 6. The CDR3 runs 14 residues. Germline V gene data show CDR1 as SGDLS and CDR2 as YYNGEE. The CDR3 region is CASSQGTGGSEQYF. The CDR3 coding sequence is TGTGCCAGCAGCCAAGGGACAGGGGGGAGCGAGCAGTACTTC.

The CDR3 is CASSARLAGGYEQFF. The CDR3 DNA sequence: TGTGCCAGCAGCGCCCGACTAGCGGGAGGTTATGAGCAGTTCTTC. The chain carries TRBV7-2 and TRBJ2-1; 13 bases fit TRBD2. Looked up from germline, CDR1 is SGHTA and CDR2 is FQGNSA. V shed 5 bases, J shed 8 bases, and the junction held 6 bases outside the gene matches. This CDR3 has 15 residues.

This chain uses TRBV5-1 with TRBJ2-2; no clear D gene. Trimming took off 6 bases at V and 0 bases at J, with 9 bases between the two ends. The CDR3 has 14 amino acids. Germline-derived CDR1 and CDR2 are SGHRS and YFSETQ. The CDR3: CASNDGANTGELFF. The CDR3 DNA follows: TGCGCCAGCAATGACGGCGCGAACACCGGGGAGCTGTTTTTT.

The rearrangement joins TRBV2 to TRBJ2-3, with D unresolved. The CDR3 has 16 amino acids. The V end lost 2 bases, the J end lost 0 bases, and 12 bases lay between the germline ends. In germline, CDR1 is SNHLY, CDR2 FYNNEI. The chain's CDR3 is CASSEKVPASTDTQYF. In DNA, the CDR3 is TGTGCCAGCAGTGAAAAAGTCCCAGCTAGCACAGATACGCAGTATTTT.